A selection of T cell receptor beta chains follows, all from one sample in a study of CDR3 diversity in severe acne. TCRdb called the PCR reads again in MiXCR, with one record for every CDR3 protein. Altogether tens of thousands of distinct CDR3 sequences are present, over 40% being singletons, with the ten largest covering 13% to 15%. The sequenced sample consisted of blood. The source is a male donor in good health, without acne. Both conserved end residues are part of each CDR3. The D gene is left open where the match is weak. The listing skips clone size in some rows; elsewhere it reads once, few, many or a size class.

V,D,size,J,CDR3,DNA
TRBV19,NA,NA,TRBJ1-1,CAIRDMNTEAFF,TGTGCTATTAGAGACATGAACACTGAAGCTTTCTTT
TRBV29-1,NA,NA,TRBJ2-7,CSVSRAPGELYF,TGCAGCGTATCCAGGGCACCCGGGGAGCTGTACTTC
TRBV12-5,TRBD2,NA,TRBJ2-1,CASGFLAGAVGEQFF,TGTGCTAGTGGTTTTCTAGCGGGAGCGGTAGGGGAGCAGTTCTTC
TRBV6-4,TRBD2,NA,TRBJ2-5,CASSDGGGETQYF,TGTGCCAGCAGTGACGGCGGGGGGGAGACCCAGTACTTC
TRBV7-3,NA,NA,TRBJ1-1,CASSQNLQLREAFF,TGTGCCAGCAGTCAAAACCTACAGCTTCGTGAAGCTTTCTTT
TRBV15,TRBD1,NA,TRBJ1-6,CATRQTGGRNSPLHF,TGTGCCACCAGACAGACAGGGGGCCGAAATTCACCCCTCCACTTT
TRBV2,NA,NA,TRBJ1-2,CASSAENYGYTF,TGTGCCAGCAGTGCAGAGAACTATGGCTACACCTTC
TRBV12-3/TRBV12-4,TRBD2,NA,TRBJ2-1,CASSLWTSGSNEQFF,TGTGCCAGCAGTCTCTGGACTAGCGGGAGCAATGAGCAGTTCTTC
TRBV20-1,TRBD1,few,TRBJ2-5,CSAVDRLNQPQYF,TGCAGTGCCGTGGACAGGTTGAATCAGCCCCAGTACTTC
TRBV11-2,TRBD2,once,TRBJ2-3,CASSFIAGGGDTQYF,TGTGCCAGCAGCTTTATAGCGGGAGGGGGGGATACGCAGTATTTT
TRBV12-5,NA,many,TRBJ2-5,CASGITQTQYF,TGTGCTAGTGGCATAACGCAGACCCAGTACTTC
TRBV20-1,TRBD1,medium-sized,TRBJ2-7,CSAHDRGEQYF,TGCAGTGCGCATGACAGGGGCGAGCAGTACTTC
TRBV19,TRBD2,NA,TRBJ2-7,CASSILAGVHEQYF,TGTGCCAGTAGTATCCTAGCGGGAGTGCACGAGCAGTACTTC
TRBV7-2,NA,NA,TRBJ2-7,CASSLGGNTYEQYF,TGTGCCAGCAGCTTAGGCGGGAACACCTACGAGCAGTACTTC
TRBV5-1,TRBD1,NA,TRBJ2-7,CASSLEQGANSYEQYF,TGCGCCAGCAGCTTGGAACAGGGGGCGAACTCCTACGAGCAGTACTTC
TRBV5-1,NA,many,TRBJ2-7,CASSPEPTETYEQYF,TGCGCCAGCAGCCCGGAACCGACGGAAACCTACGAGCAGTACTTC
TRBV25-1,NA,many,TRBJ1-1,CASSGSDGGAEAFF,TGTGCCAGCAGTGGATCCGATGGGGGCGCTGAAGCTTTCTTT
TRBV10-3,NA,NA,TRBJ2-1,CAISGRAGPYNEQFF,TGTGCCATCAGCGGCCGGGCGGGCCCATACAATGAGCAGTTCTTC
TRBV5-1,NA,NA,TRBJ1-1,CASRLLNTEAYF,TGCGCCAGCAGGTTACTGAACACTGAAGCGTACTTT
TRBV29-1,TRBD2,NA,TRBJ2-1,CSVEYGTSPNNKQLF,TGCAGCGTTGAGTACGGGACTAGCCCTAACAATAAGCAGCTCTTC
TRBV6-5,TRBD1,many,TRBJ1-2,CASSYWGQHYGYTF,TGTGCCAGCAGTTACTGGGGACAGCACTATGGCTACACCTTC
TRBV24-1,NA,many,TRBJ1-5,CATSDTGKKQPQHF,TGTGCCACCAGTGACACAGGGAAGAAACAGCCCCAGCATTTT